The 25 T cell receptor beta chains reported below all come from one sample, sequenced in a study of CXCR3-negative and CXCR3-positive naive CD8 T cells. TRB cDNA was prepared as libraries by UMI-labeled 5' RACE. TCRdb reprocessed the 5' RACE reads, keeping one entry per CDR3 protein, no DNA. The data show approximately 130,000 distinct CDR3 sequences, and the top ten clones hold around 0.41%. Their recognized antigens are unknown. Study-level results: More hydrophobic TRB CDR3s were found in CXCR3-positive naive cells than in CXCR3-negative naive cells.

Sequencing was carried out using naive CXCR3+ CD8+ T cells from blood. Stated subset: CD45RO-CCR7+CD27+CD95- naive CD8+ T cells expressing CXCR3 (TNR3+). Receptors originate from a human donor in good health. Some clones in this sample may be carry-over from other donors' samples.

CDR3 region: CASSVEVGLEPGYTF. The chain carries TRBV9 and TRBJ1-2. The V gene's germline CDR1 is SGDLS and CDR2 YYNGEE. This CDR3 has 15 amino acids.

V gene TRBV2 combines with J gene TRBJ2-7; checking the TCRdb D call of TRBD2 is not possible without DNA. CDR1 SNHLY and CDR2 FYNNEI come from the germline V gene. The CDR3 is made up of 18 amino acids. CDR3 region: CASRPGQPSRLVDYEQYF.

This rearrangement joins TRBV5-1 to TRBJ2-7; the D call of TRBD1 rests on TCRdb alone, since no DNA is present to check it. From germline, CDR1 is SGHRS and CDR2 YFSETQ. The CDR3 has 15 residues. CDR3: CASRPGTGQPGEQYF.

CDR3 protein: CSAVPQVDTEAFF. V is TRBV20-1 and J is TRBJ1-1; TCRdb's D call, TRBD1, is unchecked because there is no DNA. This CDR3 spans 13 amino acids. Germline assignment: CDR1 DFQATT and CDR2 SNEGSKA (reference sequence).

The chain joins TRBV10-2 to TRBJ1-2; TCRdb selects TRBD1, and the lack of DNA leaves this call unchecked. Germline V lookup: CDR1 WSHSY, CDR2 SAAADI. CDR3 length: 13 residues. The CDR3 reads CASTETPNYGYTF.

The CDR3 loop is CASSPTSGNSPLHF. The rearrangement links TRBV9 to TRBJ1-6; TCRdb picks TRBD1, but there is no DNA to check that call. The CDR3 sequence is 14 residues long. The germline V gene encodes CDR1 SGDLS and CDR2 YYNGEE. The complete variable domain, with remaining parts taken from reference TRBV9 and TRBJ1-6, reads DSGVTQTPKHLITATGQRVTLRCSPRSGDLSVYWYQQSLDQGLQFLIQYYNGEERAKGNILERFSAQQFPDLHSELNLSSLELGDSALYFCASSPTSGNSPLHFGNGTRLTVT.

J is TRBJ2-7 and V is TRBV28; no DNA is available, so the TRBD2 call from TCRdb remains unchecked. The germline V gene has CDR1 MDHEN and CDR2 SYDVKM. The CDR3 has 17 amino acids. CDR3 residues: CASSFSHYGTYSYEQYF.

The chain has TRBV18 and TRBJ2-7; as DNA is missing, the TRBD1 call by TCRdb cannot be tested. The germline gives CDR1 KGHSH, CDR2 LQKENI. The length of the CDR3 is 17 residues. The CDR3 spells CASSPSSPQGATYEQYF.

The chain carries TRBV28 and TRBJ1-5; the TRBD1 assignment by TCRdb is unverifiable without DNA. Germline values: CDR1 MDHEN, CDR2 SYDVKM. This CDR3 is 15 amino acids long. CDR3 in amino acids: CASSLWGAPNQPQHF.

The CDR3: CASSLEGGGETQYF. This rearrangement joins TRBV11-2 to TRBJ2-5; lacking DNA, the TRBD2 call made by TCRdb goes unchecked. Germline V CDR1 and CDR2: SGHAT, FQNNGV. The CDR3 extends over 14 amino acids.

The chain uses TRBV29-1 and TRBJ1-1. CDR3 length: 13 residues. From germline, CDR1 is SQVTM and CDR2 ANQGSEA. The CDR3: CSVVGQVQAEAFF.

The chain couples TRBV7-9 to TRBJ2-7; TCRdb's D call, TRBD1, is unchecked because there is no DNA. Germline V gives CDR1 SEHNR, CDR2 FQNEAQ (reference sequence). This CDR3 spans 16 amino acids. CDR3 protein: CASSSIGTRSSYEQYF.

The chain carries TRBV5-4 and TRBJ2-2. CDR3 size: 16 residues. Germline lookup yields CDR1 SGHNT and CDR2 YYREEE (reference sequence). The CDR3 loop is CASSLHRGSNTGELFF.

V gene TRBV29-1 combines with J gene TRBJ2-7; TCRdb gives TRBD1 as the D gene, but with no DNA this cannot be confirmed. The CDR3 contains 15 residues. The V gene's germline CDR1 is SQVTM and CDR2 ANQGSEA. CDR3 protein: CSVDSTGLGTGEQYF.

The chain is built from TRBV27 and TRBJ1-1. The CDR3 is made up of 15 amino acids. The germline V gene encodes CDR1 MNHEY and CDR2 SMNVEV (reference sequence). CDR3 sequence reads: CASSLWRNLDTEAFF.

This chain connects TRBV20-1 to TRBJ1-1; TCRdb reports TRBD1, a call that lacks DNA to check it against. Germline assignment: CDR1 DFQATT and CDR2 SNEGSKA (reference sequence). The CDR3 sequence is 13 residues long. CDR3 residues: CSATDRKRTEAFF.

The gene calls are TRBV14 and TRBJ2-7; TCRdb proposes TRBD1, but this gene call is untestable without DNA. From germline, CDR1 is SGHDN and CDR2 FVKESK. The CDR3 has 16 residues. The CDR3: CASSQEADRGPYEQYF.

The gene calls are TRBV5-1 and TRBJ2-1; TCRdb's assignment of TRBD2 cannot be checked, as there is no DNA. The CDR3 is 16 residues long. CDR1 and CDR2 from the germline V gene are SGHRS and YFSETQ. CDR3 region: CASSLVGTSVMNEQFF.

The chain combines TRBV28 with TRBJ2-3; TCRdb selects TRBD1, and the lack of DNA leaves this call unchecked. The CDR3 length is 15 residues. Germline loops: CDR1 MDHEN, CDR2 SYDVKM. This chain's CDR3 is CASSFSQGFTDTQYF.

J is TRBJ2-3 and V is TRBV18; TCRdb's D gene call, TRBD2, goes unchecked for lack of DNA. CDR3 length: 15 residues. Germline V lookup: CDR1 KGHSH, CDR2 LQKENI. CDR3: CASSPPLAGGDTQYF.

V gene TRBV15 combines with J gene TRBJ2-1; the TRBD2 assignment by TCRdb is unverifiable without DNA. The germline CDR1 and CDR2 sequences are LNHNV and YYDKDF (reference sequence). The CDR3 covers 15 residues. CDR3 residues: CATSSAGGAYNEQFF.

V and J are TRBV7-9 and TRBJ1-5. The CDR3 covers 13 residues. In germline, CDR1 is SEHNR, CDR2 FQNEAQ (reference sequence). The CDR3 sequence: CASSPSRNQPQHF.

The V call is TRBV12-3 or TRBV12-4, the J call TRBJ2-4; the TRBD2 assignment by TCRdb is unverifiable without DNA. The CDR3 is made up of 20 amino acids. CDR3 in amino acids: CASSSWTSGSSLFAKNIQYF.

The CDR3 region is CSVDDRMDGYTF. This chain joins TRBV29-1 and TRBJ1-2. The V gene's germline CDR1 is SQVTM and CDR2 ANQGSEA. There are 12 residues in the CDR3.

The chain joins TRBV20-1 to TRBJ2-7; TCRdb indicates TRBD1, and absent DNA this call remains unverified. The germline CDR1 and CDR2 sequences are DFQATT and SNEGSKA (reference sequence). The CDR3 consists of 11 residues. The CDR3 sequence: CSAHWGDEQYF.